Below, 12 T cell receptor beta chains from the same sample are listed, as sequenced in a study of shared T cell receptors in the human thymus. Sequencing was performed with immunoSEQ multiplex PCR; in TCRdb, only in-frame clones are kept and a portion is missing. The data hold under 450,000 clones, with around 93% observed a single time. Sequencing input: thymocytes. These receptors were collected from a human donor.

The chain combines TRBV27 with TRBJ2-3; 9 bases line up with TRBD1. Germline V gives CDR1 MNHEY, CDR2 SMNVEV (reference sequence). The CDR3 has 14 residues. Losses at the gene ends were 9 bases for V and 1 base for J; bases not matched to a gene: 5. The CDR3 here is CARFRDRGTDTQYF. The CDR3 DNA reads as TGTGCCAGGTTCCGGGACAGGGGCACAGATACGCAGTATTTT.

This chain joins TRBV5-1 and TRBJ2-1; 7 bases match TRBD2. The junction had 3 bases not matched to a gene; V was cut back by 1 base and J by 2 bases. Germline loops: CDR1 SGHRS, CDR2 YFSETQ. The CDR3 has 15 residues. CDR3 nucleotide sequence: TGCGCCAGCAGCTTGCTTCTAGCGGCCTACAATGAGCAGTTCTTC. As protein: CASSLLLAAYNEQFF.

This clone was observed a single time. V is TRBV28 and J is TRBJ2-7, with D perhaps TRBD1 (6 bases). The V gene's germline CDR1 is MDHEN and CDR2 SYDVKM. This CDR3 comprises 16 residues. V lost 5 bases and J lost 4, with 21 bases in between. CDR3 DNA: TGTGCCAGCAGTATCGATCTACAGGGTTGGGTTTACGAGCAGTACTTC. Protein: CASSIDLQGWVYEQYF. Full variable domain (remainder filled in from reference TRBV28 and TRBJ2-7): DVKVTQSSRYLVKRTGEKVFLECVQDMDHENMFWYRQDPGLGLRLIYFSYDVKMKEKGDIPEGYSVSREKKERFSLILESASTNQTSMYLCASSIDLQGWVYEQYFGPGTRLTVT.

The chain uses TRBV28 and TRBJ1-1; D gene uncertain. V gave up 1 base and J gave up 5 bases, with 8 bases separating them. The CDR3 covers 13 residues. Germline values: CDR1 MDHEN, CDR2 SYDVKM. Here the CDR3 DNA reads TGTGCCAGCAGTTTATTCATGGAGACTGAAGCTTTCTTT. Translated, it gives CASSLFMETEAFF.

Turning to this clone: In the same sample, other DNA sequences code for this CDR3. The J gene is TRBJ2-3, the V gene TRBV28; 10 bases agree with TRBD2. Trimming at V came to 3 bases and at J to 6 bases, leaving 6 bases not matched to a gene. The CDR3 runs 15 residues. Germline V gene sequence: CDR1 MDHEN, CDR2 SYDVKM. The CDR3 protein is CASSLRLAGADTQYF. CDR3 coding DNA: TGTGCCAGCAGTTTGAGGCTAGCGGGAGCCGATACGCAGTATTTT.

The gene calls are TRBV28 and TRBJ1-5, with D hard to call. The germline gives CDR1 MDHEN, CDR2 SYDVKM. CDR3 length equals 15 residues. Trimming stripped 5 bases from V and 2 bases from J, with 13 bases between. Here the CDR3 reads CASSPWKSGNQPQHF. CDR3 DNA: TGTGCCAGCAGTCCTTGGAAGTCCGGCAATCAGCCCCAGCATTTT. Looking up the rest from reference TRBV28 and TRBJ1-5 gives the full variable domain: DVKVTQSSRYLVKRTGEKVFLECVQDMDHENMFWYRQDPGLGLRLIYFSYDVKMKEKGDIPEGYSVSREKKERFSLILESASTNQTSMYLCASSPWKSGNQPQHFGDGTRLSIL.

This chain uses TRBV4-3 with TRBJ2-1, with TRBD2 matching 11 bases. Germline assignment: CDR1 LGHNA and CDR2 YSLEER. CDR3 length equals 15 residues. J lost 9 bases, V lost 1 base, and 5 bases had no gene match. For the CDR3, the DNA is TGCGCCAGCAGCCAAGTAGCGGGAGGGAGAAGTGAGCAGTTCTTC. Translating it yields CASSQVAGGRSEQFF.

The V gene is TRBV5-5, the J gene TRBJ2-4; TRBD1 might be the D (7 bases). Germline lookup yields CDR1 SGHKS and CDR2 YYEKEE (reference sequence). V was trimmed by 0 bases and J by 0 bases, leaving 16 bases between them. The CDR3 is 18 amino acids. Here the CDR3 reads CASSLAAGQIVAKNIQYF. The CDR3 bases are TGTGCCAGCAGCTTGGCTGCGGGACAGATCGTAGCCAAAAACATTCAGTACTTC. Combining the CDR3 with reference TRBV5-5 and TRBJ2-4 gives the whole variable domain DAGVTQSPTHLIKTRGQQVTLRCSPISGHKSVSWYQQVLGQGPQFIFQYYEKEERGRGNFPDRFSARQFPNYSSELNVNALLLGDSALYLCASSLAAGQIVAKNIQYFGAGTRLSVL.

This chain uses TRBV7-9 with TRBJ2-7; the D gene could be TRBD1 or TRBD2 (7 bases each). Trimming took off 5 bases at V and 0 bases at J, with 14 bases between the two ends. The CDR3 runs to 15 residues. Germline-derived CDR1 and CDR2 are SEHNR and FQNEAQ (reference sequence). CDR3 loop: CASSPRGGNSYEQYF. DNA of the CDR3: TGTGCCAGCAGCCCCAGGGGGGGAAACTCCTACGAGCAGTACTTC.

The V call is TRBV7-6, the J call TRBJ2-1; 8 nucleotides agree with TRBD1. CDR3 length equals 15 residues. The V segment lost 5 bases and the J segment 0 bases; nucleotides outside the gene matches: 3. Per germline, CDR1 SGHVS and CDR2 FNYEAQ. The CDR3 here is CASSQTGGSYNEQFF. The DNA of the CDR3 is TGTGCCAGCAGCCAAACAGGGGGCTCCTACAATGAGCAGTTCTTC.

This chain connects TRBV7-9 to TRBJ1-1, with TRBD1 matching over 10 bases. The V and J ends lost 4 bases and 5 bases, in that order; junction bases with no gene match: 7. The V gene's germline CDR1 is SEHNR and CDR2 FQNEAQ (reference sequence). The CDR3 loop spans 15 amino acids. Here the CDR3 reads CASSCRDRGKTEAFF. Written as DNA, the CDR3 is TGTGCCAGCAGCTGTCGGGACAGGGGAAAGACTGAAGCTTTCTTT.

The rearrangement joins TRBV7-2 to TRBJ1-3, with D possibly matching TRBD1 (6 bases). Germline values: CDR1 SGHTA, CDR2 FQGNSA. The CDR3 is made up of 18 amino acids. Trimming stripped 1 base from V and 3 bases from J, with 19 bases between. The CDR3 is CASSLGSTGPPFGNTIYF. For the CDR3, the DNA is TGTGCCAGCAGCTTAGGAAGTACAGGGCCCCCCTTTGGAAACACCATATATTTT.